A selection of T cell receptor beta chains follows, all from one sample in a study of tumor-infiltrating lymphocytes in localized non-small cell lung cancer. Using immunoSEQ multiplex PCR, the repertoire was profiled, and TCRdb retains in-frame clones only, with some absent. Of about 22,000 clones listed, about 80% are singletons. The sequenced sample was lung tumor tissue. These receptors originate from a human donor with non-small cell lung cancer. Each CDR3 is given without its conserved first and last residue. The order of the fields is J gene, V gene, CDR3 protein.

TRBJ1-1 TRBV7-9 ASSLAGNTEAF
TRBJ2-7 TRBV19 ASSLSGRPYEQY
TRBJ2-1 TRBV6-6 ASRTSDNEQF
TRBJ2-5 TRBV15 ATSRTSGRGGYQETQY
TRBJ2-5 TRBV5-4 ASRLRGQETQY
TRBJ2-2 TRBV9 ASSGLGSHTGELF
TRBJ1-1 TRBV29-1 SVGVTGNTEAF
TRBJ2-7 TRBV27 ASRGSGRTNEQY
TRBJ2-7 TRBV11-2 ASSLSGQLKIYEQY
TRBJ2-2 TRBV6-6 ASSRTPKLNTGELF
TRBJ1-5 TRBV6-1 ASTWDRANQPQH
TRBJ1-2 TRBV28 ASRGQGFHGYT
TRBJ1-2 TRBV10-3 AIRGQVSNYGYT
TRBJ2-3 TRBV30 AWSGETGTQY
TRBJ2-7 TRBV11-2 ASSSDRVIDEQY
TRBJ2-1 TRBV19 ASKGGLGGLSSYNEQF
TRBJ2-2 TRBV4-3 ASSLSGNTGELF
TRBJ1-5 TRBV2 ASSYEGGQPQH
TRBJ1-3 TRBV27 ASSLVGGNTIY
TRBJ1-4 TRBV6-6 ASRGTLSDEKLF
TRBJ1-2 TRBV5-1 ASSFGLGYGYT
TRBJ2-3 TRBV10-3 ATIDAQGIHAQY
TRBJ1-2 TRBV28 ASSLPGGEGGYT
TRBJ2-2 TRBV9 ASGRQGANTGELF
TRBJ2-7 TRBV14 ASSQLAHEQY
TRBJ1-4 TRBV7-9 ASSLSGGEKLF
TRBJ1-2 TRBV11-1 ASSFEVNYGYT
TRBJ1-1 TRBV7-9 ASSPTDHTEAF
TRBJ2-3 TRBV6-4 ASSRREADTQY
TRBJ2-7 TRBV29-1 SVGSSTYEQY
TRBJ1-4 TRBV4-3 ASSAGWGGEKLF
TRBJ2-3 TRBV5-1 ASSLESTDTQY
TRBJ1-1 TRBV28 ASSFPLDRRNTEAF
TRBJ1-2 TRBV7-2 ASSLGGAMRGYT
TRBJ2-7 TRBV18 ASSPSLAEQY
TRBJ2-1 TRBV2 ASTARTSGSSEQF
TRBJ2-2 TRBV30 AWSVLAGSGELF
TRBJ2-1 TRBV30 AWRGGFYNEQF
TRBJ2-6 TRBV19 ASSITRPSSGANVLT
TRBJ2-3 TRBV29-1 SVRQGGTDTQY
TRBJ2-3 TRBV5-1 ASSGGDNAPDTQY
TRBJ2-7 TRBV6-6 ASSLHSGRLPYEQY